This T cell receptor (beta chain) came from a study of long-term antiretroviral therapy in people with HIV (dated by TCRdb to 2022 to 2024). Study-level background: Collection of the earliest samples took place about a decade ahead of the 2015 WHO recommendation for immediate ART, at a time when ART was typically delayed until CD4 counts fell. Whether ART initiation and durable HIV suppression were associated with changes in peripheral blood TRB repertoire composition and diversity was tested in a retrospective serial study. No cross-contamination during QIAcube processing turned up in test extractions that ran a monoclonal T-cell line alongside about 30 polyclonal samples. Of the roughly 31 participants with HIV, roughly 10 were female. The cohort contributed fewer than 200 cryopreserved PBMC samples from 30 to 35 adults with confirmed HIV infection, collected serially over a mean of around 6 years (range 1-12). The investigation overall reported the following: Expanded TRB clones identified before ART initiation dominated the repertoire across all time points, though the dominance fluctuated and decreased in many PLHIV after ART. ART initiation was associated with a significant increase in TRB diversity, but diversity stayed significantly below transplant donor controls even after long-term ART. Because pre-ART samples had limited cell numbers, unsorted PBMC were profiled rather than sorted CD4+ and CD8+ T cells. The samples span the years 2004 to 2017, and the ART regimens used at that time may not be as effective as current regimens. Inferences about post-ART repertoire changes were limited because no data were available on ART adherence, viral resistance or therapy changes. HIV repertoires had narrower CDR3 length ranges than controls, and the network structure suggested an antigen-experienced repertoire that shifted only slightly toward naive after ART. Because PBMC availability was limited, only the TCR beta chain was sequenced, with no alpha chain pairing.

For this clone: Its target antigen remains unknown. Base qualities are not recorded, but no much larger clone differs from it by a single base.

Participants were included only if at least one PBMC sample before ART initiation and at least two post-ART samples were available. All participants with HIV were treated in the United States of America. Before DNA extraction, cryopreserved samples of about 0.95-10 million PBMC were thawed and washed. At the time of the earliest PBMC sample, participants with HIV were aged between roughly 20 and 55 years. PBMC samples from each participant spanned 1-4 timepoints before ART initiation and 2-8 timepoints after ART initiation, with a median of 7 samples. Serial HIV viral load, CD4+ T-cell count, ART history and demographic data were obtained for every participant. A Qiagen kit on a QIAcube was used to extract genomic DNA from unsorted PBMC, with samples processed in batches of 12. The immunoSEQ hsTCRB v3.0 assay was used at survey level resolution for TRB variable region sequencing. TRB sequencing targeted a depth of about 35,000-50,000 T-cell genomes per sample. Pooled TRB libraries were sequenced on an Illumina MiSeq with a v3 150-cycle kit. The original pipeline was this. Analysis of repertoires was carried out in R inside a reproducible Nextflow workflow spanning QC, data transformation and analysis. LymphoSeq2, an R package for exploring AIRR-Seq data, was used to implement the custom analyses. After excluding a few samples that yielded fewer than 5000 total TRB sequences, some 180 HIV repertoires remained for analysis. Among the 188 retained HIV repertoires, roughly 60 were collected before ART initiation and roughly 130 were collected after ART initiation. Each repertoire was downsampled to 5000 TRB nucleotide sequences, and summary statistics were averaged across 100 downsampling iterations. The analysis kept only TRB sequences whose CDR3 regions were at least seven amino acids long. Diversity was measured with a Shannon entropy-derived clonality score and the Gini coefficient. In the repertoire networks, any two of the top 5000 CDR3 amino acid sequences were connected whenever the two sequences differed by an edit distance of one. Antigen specificity groups and MHC restriction were predicted for TRB CDR3 amino acid sequences with GLIPH2. Known CMV, EBV, HIV or tissue antigen associations were flagged by matching CDR3 amino acid sequences against VDJdb and McPAS-TCR. Pre-ART, post-ART and control groups were compared with Wilcoxon signed-rank tests and Holm-Bonferroni correction. TCRdb took over this immuneACCESS table, retaining in-frame rearrangements with V and J assigned. Such tables are incomplete; in checked studies, under half of the missing clones stem from an unresolved V gene, and the remainder is unexplained. The DNA was the basis for D and trimming; V, J and clone size are from that table. Counted in this sample were 25,000 to 35,000 clones; just under 80% of them appeared once. The ten largest clonotypes hold less than 9.5% of the sample.

The CDR3 goes from the cysteine to the phenylalanine over 14 residues. The sequence is cut down to CDR3 DNA, 42 bases in frame from base 1. CDR1 and CDR2 were assigned from the germline V gene (reference sequence) as LNHDA and SQIVND. V was cut back by 1 base and J by 4 bases, leaving a gap of 8 bases between them. Here the sequenced sample was unsorted PBMCs, taken 3.1 years after starting antiretroviral therapy. The clonotype comes from a woman aged 50 to 60 with HIV. This receptor chain uses TRBV19 and TRBJ1-5; no D gene is confidently identified. The DNA is TGTGCCAGTAGTATAGTCCGGGATAATCAGCCCCAGCATTTT. Its protein is CASSIVRDNQPQHF.